This is a list of T cell receptor beta chains from one sample in a study of shared clonotypes between healthy human individuals. Using immunoSEQ multiplex PCR, the repertoire was profiled, and TCRdb retains in-frame clones only, with some absent. The table has millions of clones, more than 80% seen once. Sequences were obtained from naive CD4+ T cells sorted from blood. The receptors shown here come from a man aged 18 to 29 in good health. CDR3s include the opening cysteine and the closing phenylalanine or tryptophan. Fields, in order: J gene, D gene, V gene, clone size, CDR3 DNA, CDR3 protein. A D gene is named only where the DNA matches it firmly. The size field is filled for only some rows; it gives once, few, many or a size class.

TRBJ2-7	.	TRBV14	.	TGTGCCAGCAGCCAAGGGGGGCCCTACGAGCAGTACTTC	CASSQGGPYEQYF
TRBJ2-7	TRBD1	TRBV13	.	TGTGCCAGCAGCTTGGGGACAGGCGGTGGTGAGCAGTACTTC	CASSLGTGGGEQYF
TRBJ2-7	.	TRBV10-3	once	TGTGCCATCAGTGAGGAGATGGCGGCTCAAGGGGCCTACGAGCAGTACTTC	CAISEEMAAQGAYEQYF
TRBJ2-7	TRBD2	TRBV5-1	once	TGCGCCAGCAGCCGCACTAGCGGGGGAAGCCACGAGCAGTACTTC	CASSRTSGGSHEQYF
TRBJ2-2	.	TRBV12-5	.	TGTGCTAGTGGTTTGCCCCGAGGAGTTAAGGTCGGGGAGCTGTTTTTT	CASGLPRGVKVGELFF
TRBJ1-1	.	TRBV6-5	.	TGTGCCAGCATGAGGGTTATAAACACTGAAGCTTTCTTT	CASMRVINTEAFF
TRBJ1-1	.	TRBV18	.	TGTGCCAGCTCACCTTCGAGGTTGGAGGGGATGAACACTGAAGCTTTCTTT	CASSPSRLEGMNTEAFF
TRBJ2-1	.	TRBV7-9	.	TGTGCCAGCAGCTTCCGGGACGCGAGCAATGAGCAGTTCTTC	CASSFRDASNEQFF
TRBJ1-2	TRBD1	TRBV28	.	TGTGCCAGCAGTTTATCGTTCCACAGGGGGGATGGCTACACCTTC	CASSLSFHRGDGYTF
TRBJ2-1	.	TRBV2	.	TGTGCCAGCAGTGAACCAGCCAAGCTGCACAATGAGCAGTTCTTC	CASSEPAKLHNEQFF
TRBJ2-7	TRBD2	TRBV7-7	.	TGTGCTAGCAGCTTAGCTTTTGGGTCAGGGGCACTAGCGGGAGCGGGGTACGAGCAGTACTTC	CASSLAFGSGALAGAGYEQYF
TRBJ2-7	.	TRBV6-5	once	TGTGCCAGCAGTTACTCTGGGCTCTTACCCTACGAGCAGTACTTC	CASSYSGLLPYEQYF
TRBJ1-1	TRBD1	TRBV6-5	.	TGTGCCAGCAGTCCTGGACAGGGGTGGACTGAAGCTTTCTTT	CASSPGQGWTEAFF
TRBJ2-2	.	TRBV18	.	TGTGCCAGCTCACGAACGAACACCGGGGAGCTGTTTTTT	CASSRTNTGELFF
TRBJ1-2	.	TRBV28	.	TGTGCCAGCAGTTTACGGCGCGGCTATGGCTACACCTTC	CASSLRRGYGYTF
TRBJ1-6	.	TRBV6-1	.	TGTGCCAGCAGTGCGGCTCATGGGTGGGATTCACCCCTCCACTTT	CASSAAHGWDSPLHF
TRBJ2-7	.	TRBV30	few	TGTGCCTGGAGGTACCAGGGTGGTGGCTACGAGCAGTACTTC	CAWRYQGGGYEQYF
TRBJ2-2	.	TRBV11-2	.	TGTGCCAGCAGCTTACACGGGTCGAACACCGGGGAGCTGTTTTTT	CASSLHGSNTGELFF
TRBJ1-3	TRBD1	TRBV27	.	TGTGCCAGCAGTTCACAGGGGGCGTATGGAAACACCATATATTTT	CASSSQGAYGNTIYF
TRBJ2-1	.	TRBV5-4	.	TGTGCCAGCAGCTCAGAAAACAGGGCTTCCTCCTACAATGAGCAGTTCTTC	CASSSENRASSYNEQFF
TRBJ2-2	TRBD2	TRBV18	.	TGTGCCAGTTCTTTCGGCGGGGGTCTTCAGGGCACCGGGGAGCTGTTTTTT	CASSFGGGLQGTGELFF
TRBJ2-7	.	TRBV4-3	.	TGCGCCAGCAGCCAAGAATTGGGAGACTCCTCCTACGAGCAGTACTTC	CASSQELGDSSYEQYF
TRBJ2-6	.	TRBV7-2	.	TGTGCCAGCAGCTTAGTAGGGCGGAGCTCTGGGGCCAACGTCCTGACTTTC	CASSLVGRSSGANVLTF
TRBJ2-1	TRBD1	TRBV5-4	.	TGTGCCAGCAGCGGGGGACAGGGTTCCTACAATGAGCAGTTCTTC	CASSGGQGSYNEQFF
TRBJ1-1	.	TRBV15	.	TGTGCCACCAGCAGAGATGGGTCAGAAGCTTTCTTT	CATSRDGSEAFF
TRBJ2-2	.	TRBV30	.	TGTGCCTGGAGTGATTCATTGACCGGGGAGCTGTTTTTT	CAWSDSLTGELFF
TRBJ2-7	.	TRBV18	.	TGTGCCAGCTCACCTAGGCAGGGCCCCTACGAGCAGTACTTC	CASSPRQGPYEQYF
TRBJ2-5	.	TRBV6-1	.	TGTGCCAGCGCTCGGAATGATCGGGAGACCCAGTACTTC	CASARNDRETQYF
TRBJ2-7	TRBD2	TRBV5-4	.	TGTGCCAGCAGCTGGGAGGGGTACGAGCAGTACTTC	CASSWEGYEQYF
TRBJ2-3	.	TRBV6-1	.	TGTGCCAGCAGTGGGGTTGGGTTTGCGCAGTATTTT	CASSGVGFAQYF
TRBJ2-7	TRBD2	TRBV5-1	.	TGCGCCAGCAGCTTGGATAGCGGGGCGACCTACGAGCAGTACTTC	CASSLDSGATYEQYF
TRBJ1-2	.	TRBV4-3	.	TGCGCCAGCAGCCAAGAAGTGAGAGGACAGTCGACTAACTATGGCTACACCTTC	CASSQEVRGQSTNYGYTF
TRBJ2-4	TRBD1	TRBV28	once	TGTGCCAGCAGCAGACAGGGTGAGGAAAACATTCAGTACTTC	CASSRQGEENIQYF
TRBJ2-1	.	TRBV7-6	.	TGTGCCAGCAGCTTAGGTCACAATGAGCAGTTCTTC	CASSLGHNEQFF